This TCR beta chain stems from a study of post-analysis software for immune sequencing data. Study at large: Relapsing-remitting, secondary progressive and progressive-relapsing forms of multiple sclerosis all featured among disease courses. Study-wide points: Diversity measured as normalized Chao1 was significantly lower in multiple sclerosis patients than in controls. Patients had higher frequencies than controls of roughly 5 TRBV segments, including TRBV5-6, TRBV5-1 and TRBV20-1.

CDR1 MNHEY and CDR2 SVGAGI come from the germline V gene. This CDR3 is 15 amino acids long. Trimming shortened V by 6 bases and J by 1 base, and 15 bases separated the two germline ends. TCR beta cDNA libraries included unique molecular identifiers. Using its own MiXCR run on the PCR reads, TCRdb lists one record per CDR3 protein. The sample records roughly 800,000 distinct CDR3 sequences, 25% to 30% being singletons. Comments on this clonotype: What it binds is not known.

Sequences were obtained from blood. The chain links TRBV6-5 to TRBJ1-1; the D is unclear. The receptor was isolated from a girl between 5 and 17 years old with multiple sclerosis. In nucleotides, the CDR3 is TGTGCCAGCAGGATTAGGACGGGAACGAACACTGAAGCTTTCTTT. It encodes CASRIRTGTNTEAFF.